The TCR beta chain under discussion was sequenced for a study of blood T cell repertoires in COVID-19 (dated by TCRdb to the early 2020s). About the study as a whole: The collaborator samples originated in the United States, Italy and Spain and spanned the acute and convalescent phases of COVID-19. The material from the prospective study consisted of cDNA or gDNA derived from T cells, B-cell-depleted T cells, or PBMCs. Subjects who had been exposed to COVID-19, were actively infected with it, or had recovered from it provided the deeply sampled blood TCRbeta repertoires that made up the dataset. The repertoires were released in a freely available public database meant as a resource for research on the immune response to SARS-CoV-2. The samples were drawn from the first 160 participants of the ongoing ImmuneRACE study and from 1,254 subjects provided by 6 global collaborators. Nearly every sample came with metadata listing a de-identified subject ID, COVID-19 status, age in years and sex. HLA class I and class II types, where available, came from metadata supplied by the sample provider rather than from assay-based typing. Results the study describes overall, beyond this receptor: The amount of clinical and demographic metadata varied by source and participant and was provided uncurated.

TCRbeta CDR3 regions were amplified from genomic DNA using the immunoSEQ Assay, a bias-controlled multiplex PCR. As for the authors' bioinformatics: The number of nucleated cells in each sample was estimated by amplification of reference gene primers within the assay. Sequence reads were collapsed and filtered to measure the absolute abundance of every unique TCRbeta CDR3 rearrangement. Productive Simpson clonality was computed per sample as the square root of Simpson's diversity index over productive rearrangements. TCRdb holds this immuneACCESS table with in-frame rearrangements only. Some clones are missing; in checked studies, unresolved V genes explain under half, and the rest has no known cause. V, J and clone size are taken as reported in that table, and D and trimming were inferred from the DNA itself. A total of around 24,000 clones appear in this sample, about 77% of them only once. Of the sample, roughly 16% is held by the ten largest clones.

Collaborating institutions collected whole blood in K2EDTA tubes following their own protocols. For TCRbeta analysis, collaborators shipped samples as frozen whole blood, isolated PBMCs, or DNA extracted from either of those sample types. Taken from cysteine to phenylalanine, the CDR3 has 12 residues. Kept here is only the CDR3 DNA, which spans 36 bases and is read in frame from base 1. V lost 5 bases and J lost 8 bases; the stretch between them is 13 bases long. Looking up the germline V gene (reference sequence) yields CDR1 LNHDA and CDR2 SQIVND. Details on this clone: No cognate antigen has been identified for it. The record has no base qualities; no much larger clone is one base away.

The V and J segments used are TRBV19 and TRBJ2-7; the D gene cannot be named for sure. The specimen sequenced was peripheral blood. This TCR came from a man at least 80 years old with active or convalescent COVID-19. The DNA sequence reads TGTGCCAGTAGTCCCCTGGCAGGCCAGCAGTACTTC. This codes for CASSPLAGQQYF.